The entry that follows covers one T cell receptor (beta chain) sequence. This entry is derived from a study of T cell responses to AZD1222 COVID-19 vaccine. Clones were read by immunoSEQ multiplex PCR, and TCRdb kept only the in-frame ones, dropping some. The sample yields 95,000 to 150,000 clones, approximately 85% seen once. The junction had 13 bases not matched to a gene; V was cut back by 3 bases and J by 9 bases. Germline lookup yields CDR1 SGDLS and CDR2 YYNGEE. The CDR3 contains 18 residues. This specimen consisted of peripheral blood, obtained on day 0 of AZD1222 vaccination. The TCR comes from an adult in good health. The chain employs TRBV9 and TRBJ2-1; TRBD2 aligns across 15 bases. The CDR3 DNA follows: TGTGCCAGCAGCGCGGGACTAGCGGGGGGCCCGGTCTGGGGTGAGCAGTTCTTC. Protein product: CASSAGLAGGPVWGEQFF. The whole variable domain, filled in from reference TRBV9 and TRBJ2-1, reads DSGVTQTPKHLITATGQRVTLRCSPRSGDLSVYWYQQSLDQGLQFLIQYYNGEERAKGNILERFSAQQFPDLHSELNLSSLELGDSALYFCASSAGLAGGPVWGEQFFGPGTRLTVL.